These 6 T cell receptor beta chains originate from one sample sequenced in a study of cytomegalovirus exposure and HLA in healthy donors. Amplification used 60 Vbeta primers and 13 Jbeta primers. The data were produced by immunoSEQ multiplex PCR, yet TCRdb's version contains in-frame clones alone and is incomplete. This table lists tens of thousands of clones. Source material: PBMCs. The receptors derive from a woman in her thirties or forties in good health and CMV-seronegative.

This chain connects TRBV18 to TRBJ2-5, with D possibly being TRBD1 (6 bases). The V gene lost 6 bases and the J gene lost 5 bases, with 16 bases spanning the gap. The CDR3 totals 14 residues. Germline V gene data show CDR1 as KGHSH and CDR2 as LQKENI. Here the CDR3 reads CASSPDSSGETQYF. The CDR3 bases are TGTGCCAGCTCGCCGGACAGCTCGGGGGAGACCCAGTACTTC.

The genes are TRBV19 and TRBJ1-1; TRBD1 might be the D (6 bases). Looked up from germline, CDR1 is LNHDA and CDR2 is SQIVND (reference sequence). V was trimmed by 1 base and J by 4 bases, leaving 13 bases between them. CDR3 length: 15 amino acids. For the CDR3, the DNA is TGTGCCAGTAGTATAGGGCAGGGGCGGACCACTGAAGCTTTCTTT. It encodes CASSIGQGRTTEAFF.

The rearrangement links TRBV6-5 to TRBJ1-5; maybe TRBD1 (6 bases). The V gene lost 0 bases and the J gene lost 6 bases, with 9 bases spanning the gap. CDR3 length equals 14 residues. CDR1 and CDR2 (germline): MNHEY, SVGAGI. The CDR3 region is CASSYSGGAQPQHF. CDR3 coding DNA: TGTGCCAGCAGTTACTCTGGGGGGGCTCAGCCCCAGCATTTT.

This chain connects TRBV18 to TRBJ2-5; possible D gene TRBD2, 5 bases. There are 13 residues in the CDR3. The V end was cut by 6 bases, the J end by 7 bases, with 15 bases between. CDR1 and CDR2 from the germline V gene are KGHSH and LQKENI. The CDR3 is CASSERERLTQYF. DNA for the CDR3: TGTGCCAGCTCGGAAAGGGAGCGGTTGACCCAGTACTTC.

This chain links TRBV28 with TRBJ1-5, with D perhaps matching TRBD1 (5 bases). The CDR3 loop spans 14 amino acids. The germline V gene has CDR1 MDHEN and CDR2 SYDVKM. Trimming cost V 7 bases and J 3 bases, with 13 bases left between them. The chain's CDR3 is CASTQVSLNQPQHF. In DNA, the CDR3 is TGTGCCAGCACACAGGTCTCGCTCAATCAGCCCCAGCATTTT.

The chain uses TRBV29-1 and TRBJ2-7; perhaps TRBD2 as D (6 bases). From germline, CDR1 is SQVTM and CDR2 ANQGSEA. The CDR3 loop spans 13 amino acids. The CDR3, as DNA: TGCAGGATGAACGGGGAGACTAGGACCGAGCAGTACTTC. This sequence encodes CRMNGETRTEQYF.